This is a list of T cell receptor beta chains from one sample in a study of beta chain features in type 1 diabetes. The repertoire was sequenced with immunoSEQ multiplex PCR; TCRdb's copy has only in-frame clones and lacks some. The data show about 620,000 clones, around 16% seen once. Source material: naive CD4+ T cells from blood. These receptors all come from a man younger than 35 in good health. Each CDR3 is given with its conserved first and last residue.

CDR3	V	J	length
CASSSQGYNEQFF	TRBV7-6	TRBJ2-1	13
CASSFDRGGHEQYF	TRBV7-8	TRBJ2-7	14
CASSYRRGSEKLFF	TRBV6-5	TRBJ1-4	14
CAGGRGLETGELFF	TRBV6-6	TRBJ2-2	14
CASSQLAASYNEQFF	TRBV6-5	TRBJ2-1	15
CASSPQRAAGARPDTQYF	TRBV9	TRBJ2-3	18
CASSLGRQNTEAFF	TRBV7-2	TRBJ1-1	14
CASSYSAGAKNIQYF	TRBV6-5	TRBJ2-4	15
CASSKLGEQFF	TRBV7-2	TRBJ2-1	11
CASSESKVRGGYTF	TRBV28	TRBJ1-2	14
CASSAGRGGGDTQYF	TRBV7-2	TRBJ2-3	15
CASSARDRLLDYNEQFF	TRBV9	TRBJ2-1	17
CASSQGNKETKNSPLHF	TRBV4-2	TRBJ1-6	17
CASSFGPSGTRTGELFF	TRBV4-1	TRBJ2-2	17
CASSPRQSYNSPLHF	TRBV7-2	TRBJ1-6	15
CASSLEWQGHYGYTF	TRBV7-9	TRBJ1-2	15
CASRGRVSNQPQHF	TRBV6-1	TRBJ1-5	14
CADRQGLDTEAFF	TRBV6-1	TRBJ1-1	13
CASSSTVNRANTEAFF	TRBV6-5	TRBJ1-1	16
CASSSPGMSGEQFF	TRBV5-4	TRBJ2-1	14
CASSDRANTEAFF	TRBV19	TRBJ1-1	13
CATSRELVQETQYF	TRBV15	TRBJ2-5	14
CASSPLGDLSGEQFF	TRBV4-2	TRBJ2-1	15
CASSLVSAAHSYEQYF	TRBV11-2	TRBJ2-7	16
CAWSETGPAEAFF	TRBV30	TRBJ1-1	13